This T cell receptor beta chain was found in a study of cytomegalovirus exposure and HLA in healthy donors. Across the study: The roughly 120 validation repertoires matched the roughly 700 first-cohort repertoires in platform, a later analysis reported.

Repertoires were generated with immunoSEQ multiplex PCR, while TCRdb's copy carries only in-frame clones and drops some. The table shows 55,000 to 70,000 clones, with roughly 92% occurring only once. A remark on this clone: The antigen remains undetermined.

V gave up 0 bases and J gave up 3 bases, with 9 bases separating them. Germline-derived CDR1 and CDR2 are GTSNPN and SVGIG (reference sequence). The CDR3 length is 13 residues. The study, taken as a whole, reports: Specific recognition of CMV antigens was confirmed in vitro for a few chains (all CMV-associated).

The sequenced sample was PBMCs. V gene TRBV30 combines with J gene TRBJ2-7; D ambiguous. This TCR derives from a man younger than 30 in good health and CMV-seropositive. The CDR3 loop is CAWSVSRSYEQYF. The CDR3 region has the DNA TGTGCCTGGAGTGTGTCTCGGAGCTACGAGCAGTACTTC.